Presented here are 10 T cell receptor beta chains from one specimen sequenced in a study of blood T cell repertoires in COVID-19. Only in-frame clones appear in the TCRdb table, and some are missing; sequencing was by immunoSEQ multiplex PCR. Of roughly 100,000 clones listed, 87% are singletons. Sequenced input: peripheral blood. The receptors were gathered from a man aged 45-65 years in a cohort sampled during active COVID-19.

The V and J genes are TRBV5-1 and TRBJ2-7; TRBD1 matches 10 bases. This CDR3 has 13 residues. CDR1 and CDR2 from the germline V gene are SGHRS and YFSETQ. Trimming cost V 3 bases and J 8 bases; bases outside gene matches: 5. The CDR3 sequence is CASSSLDRGQQYF. The CDR3 nucleotides are TGCGCCAGCAGCTCCTTAGACAGGGGGCAGCAGTACTTC.

The chain couples TRBV7-3 to TRBJ2-5; D gene unclear. The germline V and J ends were trimmed by 1 base and 1 base, with 7 bases remaining between them. The germline CDR1 and CDR2 sequences are SGHTA and FQGTGA. This CDR3 spans 14 amino acids. The CDR3: CASSLSGSQETQYF. The CDR3 DNA reads as TGTGCCAGCAGCTTAAGTGGCAGCCAAGAGACCCAGTACTTC. Drawing the rest from reference TRBV7-3 and TRBJ2-5, the complete variable domain is GAGVSQTPSNKVTEKGKYVELRCDPISGHTALYWYRQSLGQGPEFLIYFQGTGAADDSGLPNDRFFAVRPEGSVSTLKIQRTERGDSAVYLCASSLSGSQETQYFGPGTRLLVL.

This clone has more than one count but fewer than ten. The V gene is TRBV9, the J gene TRBJ1-2, with 7 bases matching TRBD1. V lost 0 bases, J lost 7 bases, and 9 bases stayed unmatched. This CDR3 has 15 amino acids. Germline lookup yields CDR1 SGDLS and CDR2 YYNGEE. The CDR3 region is CASSVGGGAMGGYTF. DNA of the CDR3: TGTGCCAGCAGCGTAGGAGGGGGCGCGATGGGTGGCTACACCTTC. The variable domain in full, completed from reference TRBV9 and TRBJ1-2, reads DSGVTQTPKHLITATGQRVTLRCSPRSGDLSVYWYQQSLDQGLQFLIQYYNGEERAKGNILERFSAQQFPDLHSELNLSSLELGDSALYFCASSVGGGAMGGYTFGSGTRLTVV.

This clone was seen more than once but under ten times. The chain couples TRBV6-5 to TRBJ1-4; 7 bases map to TRBD1. With 7 bases clipped from V and 5 bases from J, the junction kept 7 bases outside the gene matches. This CDR3 has 14 residues. CDR1 is MNHEY and CDR2 is SVGAGI in the germline V gene. The CDR3 here is CASNGQGGNEKLFF. CDR3 coding DNA: TGTGCCAGCAACGGGCAGGGGGGAAATGAAAAACTGTTTTTT.

This chain uses TRBV7-8 with TRBJ1-1; tentative D call: TRBD1 (6 bases). Germline lookup yields CDR1 SGHVS and CDR2 FQNEAQ. The CDR3 covers 16 residues. V was clipped by 5 bases and J by 5 bases, with 21 bases between them. DNA of the CDR3: TGTGCCAGCAGCGCCACTAGTTTTAGGACAGAAACTGAAGCTTTCTTT. Translated, it gives CASSATSFRTETEAFF.

The chain recombines TRBV11-2 with TRBJ2-7; 7 nucleotides match TRBD1. The junction had 6 bases not matched to a gene; V was cut back by 3 bases and J by 4 bases. This CDR3 region has 14 residues. Germline V gene sequence: CDR1 SGHAT, CDR2 FQNNGV. In DNA form, the CDR3 reads TGTGCCAGCAGCTTGGGAACAGGGGAGTACGAGCAGTACGTC. Amino acid sequence: CASSLGTGEYEQYV.

V usage is TRBV5-5 and J usage is TRBJ1-5; possible D gene TRBD1, 6 bases. Trimming removed 5 bases from V and 4 bases from J, with 16 bases in between. CDR1 is SGHKS, CDR2 YYEKEE, per germline (reference sequence). The CDR3 sequence is 15 residues long. CDR3 amino acids: CASSLMTGDNQPQHF. The CDR3 DNA follows: TGTGCCAGCAGTCTTATGACAGGAGATAATCAGCCCCAGCATTTT. Full variable domain (missing parts from reference TRBV5-5 and TRBJ1-5): DAGVTQSPTHLIKTRGQQVTLRCSPISGHKSVSWYQQVLGQGPQFIFQYYEKEERGRGNFPDRFSARQFPNYSSELNVNALLLGDSALYLCASSLMTGDNQPQHFGDGTRLSIL.

This clone was picked up a small number of times. The rearrangement joins TRBV7-9 to TRBJ1-1; 7 positions match TRBD1. The CDR3 contains 14 residues. Germline loops: CDR1 SEHNR, CDR2 FQNEAQ (reference sequence). Trimming at V came to 6 bases and at J to 2 bases, leaving 6 bases not matched to a gene. The CDR3 DNA sequence: TGTGCCAGCAGTAGGGACAGATTAAACACTGAAGCTTTCTTT. Translation: CASSRDRLNTEAFF.

The chain employs TRBV11-2 and TRBJ1-2, with 7 bases aligning to TRBD1. V gave up 3 bases and J gave up 4 bases; unmatched junction bases: 2. CDR1 and CDR2 (germline): SGHAT, FQNNGV. CDR3 length: 13 amino acids. CDR3 amino acids: CASSLGQIYGYTF. Written as DNA, the CDR3 is TGTGCCAGCAGCTTGGGACAGATCTATGGCTACACCTTC.

The CDR3 sequence: CASSKDWYQETQYF. The CDR3 nucleotides are TGCGCCAGCAGCAAGGACTGGTACCAAGAGACCCAGTACTTC. V and J are TRBV5-1 and TRBJ2-5, with a weak D call TRBD2 (5 bases). Trimming took off 4 bases at V and 0 bases at J, with 10 bases between the two ends. Germline loops: CDR1 SGHRS, CDR2 YFSETQ. CDR3 size: 14 residues.